This note documents a single T cell receptor beta chain sequence. Its antigen is currently unknown. The PCR made use of 60 Vbeta and 13 Jbeta primers. Sequencing used immunoSEQ multiplex PCR; TCRdb keeps in-frame clones, though not all of them. The sample has roughly 58,000 clones; roughly 84% are singletons. This CDR3 has 15 amino acids. Germline V gives CDR1 KGHSH, CDR2 LQKENI. This record belongs to a study of cytomegalovirus exposure and HLA in healthy donors. At the level of the study: Among the roughly 400 genotyped donors, about 81% were placed in the Caucasian-associated ancestry cluster.

Overall study results and limits: Fewer N-insertions than the roughly 700-donor mean were reportedly shown by an Asian-associated ancestry cluster in a later analysis. Confirmation in vitro established that a few CMV-associated chains were specific for CMV antigens.

The sequence was collected from a human donor in good health. This chain connects TRBV18 to TRBJ2-5; the match to TRBD1 covers 7 bases. The assigned J gene may be wrong: the sequence end matches TRBJ2-7 better. The sequenced material came from PBMCs. CDR3 DNA sequence: TGTGCCAGCTCACTAGGGGGACAGCCGTACTACGAGCAGTACTTC. Translating gives CASSLGGQPYYEQYF.